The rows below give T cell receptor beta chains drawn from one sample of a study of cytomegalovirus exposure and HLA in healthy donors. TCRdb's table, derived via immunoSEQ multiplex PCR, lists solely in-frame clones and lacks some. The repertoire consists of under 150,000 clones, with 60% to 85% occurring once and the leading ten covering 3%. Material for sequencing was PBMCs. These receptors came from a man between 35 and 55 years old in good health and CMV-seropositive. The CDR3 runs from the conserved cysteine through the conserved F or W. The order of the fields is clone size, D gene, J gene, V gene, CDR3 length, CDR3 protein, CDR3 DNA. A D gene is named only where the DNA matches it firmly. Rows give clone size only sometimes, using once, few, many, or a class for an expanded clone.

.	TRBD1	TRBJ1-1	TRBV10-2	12	CATRGRGIEAFF	TGCGCCACCAGGGGGAGGGGGATTGAAGCTTTCTTT
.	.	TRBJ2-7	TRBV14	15	CASSPPWASAYEQYF	TGTGCCAGCAGCCCCCCATGGGCTTCCGCCTACGAGCAGTACTTC
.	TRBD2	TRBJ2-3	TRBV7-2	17	CASSFLAGGMITDTQYF	TGTGCCAGCAGCTTCCTAGCGGGAGGAATGATTACAGATACGCAGTATTTT
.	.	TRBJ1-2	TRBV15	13	CATSWTVNGGYTF	TGTGCCACCAGCTGGACAGTAAACGGCGGCTACACCTTC
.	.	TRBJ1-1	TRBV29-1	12	CSVSGQNTEAFF	TGCAGCGTATCGGGACAGAACACTGAAGCTTTCTTT
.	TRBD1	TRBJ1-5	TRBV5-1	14	CASSLGQANQPQHF	TGCGCCAGCAGCCTGGGACAGGCCAATCAGCCCCAGCATTTT
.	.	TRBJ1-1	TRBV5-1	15	CASSSIDGRGTEAFF	TGCGCCAGCAGCTCCATCGACGGGAGGGGGACTGAAGCTTTCTTT
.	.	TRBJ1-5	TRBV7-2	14	CASSLDRVHQPQHF	TGTGCCAGCAGCTTAGACAGGGTTCATCAGCCCCAGCATTTT
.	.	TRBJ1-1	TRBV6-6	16	CASSYSKGGEVPEAFF	TGTGCCAGCAGTTACTCGAAAGGGGGTGAAGTCCCTGAAGCTTTCTTT
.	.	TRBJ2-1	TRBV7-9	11	CSSSLGGYQFF	TGTTCCAGCAGCCTGGGGGGATATCAGTTCTTC
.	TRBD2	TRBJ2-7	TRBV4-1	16	CASSPKGLADTYEQYF	TGCGCCAGCAGCCCGAAGGGACTAGCGGATACCTACGAGCAGTACTTC
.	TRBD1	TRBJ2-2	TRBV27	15	CASTRDSPNTGELFF	TGTGCCAGCACCCGGGACAGTCCGAACACCGGGGAGCTGTTTTTT
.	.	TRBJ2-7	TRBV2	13	CASRLDYSYEQYF	TGTGCCAGCAGATTGGACTACTCCTACGAGCAGTACTTC
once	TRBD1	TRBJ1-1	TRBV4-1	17	CASSQPETGAQGTEAFF	TGCGCCAGCAGCCAACCGGAGACAGGGGCGCAGGGCACTGAAGCTTTCTTT
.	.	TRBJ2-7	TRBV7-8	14	CASSPGGTGYEQYF	TGTGCCAGCAGCCCCGGGGGGACAGGCTACGAGCAGTACTTC
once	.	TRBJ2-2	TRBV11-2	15	CASSLWQGNTGELFF	TGTGCCAGCAGCTTATGGCAGGGGAACACCGGGGAGCTATTTTTT
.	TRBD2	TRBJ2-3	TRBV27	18	CASRAGTIISASTDTQYF	TGTGCCAGCAGAGCAGGGACTATCATTTCCGCTAGCACAGATACGCAGTATTTT
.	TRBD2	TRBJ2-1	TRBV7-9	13	CSSSSGGGLEQFF	TGTTCCAGCAGCTCCGGGGGAGGGCTTGAGCAGTTCTTC
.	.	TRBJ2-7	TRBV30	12	CAWRDIGGEQYF	TGTGCCTGGAGGGATATCGGCGGCGAGCAGTACTTC
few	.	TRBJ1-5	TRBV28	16	CASSLDLAGGNQPQHF	TGTGCCAGCAGTTTAGACTTGGCAGGGGGCAATCAGCCCCAGCATTTT
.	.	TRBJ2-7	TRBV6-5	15	CASSYSRAGGYEQYF	TGTGCCAGCAGTTACTCCCGGGCAGGGGGGTACGAGCAGTACTTC
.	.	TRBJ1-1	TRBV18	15	CASSPPGMQDTEAFF	TGTGCCAGCTCACCACCGGGTATGCAGGACACTGAAGCTTTCTTT
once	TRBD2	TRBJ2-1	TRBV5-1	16	CASSLTSGSAYNEQFF	TGCGCCAGCAGTTTGACTAGCGGGAGTGCGTACAATGAGCAGTTCTTC
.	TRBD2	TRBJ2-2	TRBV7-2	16	CASSRGLAGGTGELFF	TGTGCCAGCAGCCGCGGACTAGCGGGAGGGACCGGGGAGCTGTTTTTT
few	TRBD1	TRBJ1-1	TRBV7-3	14	CASSSRDRNTEAFF	TGTGCCAGCAGCTCCCGGGACAGGAACACTGAAGCTTTCTTT
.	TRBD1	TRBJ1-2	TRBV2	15	CASSDGQGALYGYTF	TGTGCCAGCAGTGATGGACAGGGGGCCCTCTATGGCTACACCTTC
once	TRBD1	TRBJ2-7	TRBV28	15	CASSTRTGRYYEQYF	TGTGCCAGCAGTACACGGACAGGGCGATACTACGAGCAGTACTTC
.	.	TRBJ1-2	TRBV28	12	CASSQVGYGYTF	TGTGCCAGCAGCCAGGTTGGGTATGGCTACACCTTC
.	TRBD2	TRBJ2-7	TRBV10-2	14	CASRPGLGVREQYF	TGCGCCAGCAGGCCGGGACTAGGGGTAAGAGAGCAGTACTTC
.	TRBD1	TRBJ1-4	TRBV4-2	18	CASSRHEGAAATNEKLFF	TGTGCCAGCAGCCGCCATGAGGGGGCAGCGGCAACTAATGAAAAACTGTTTTTT
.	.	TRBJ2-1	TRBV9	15	CASSVVVSSYNEQFF	TGTGCCAGCAGCGTAGTTGTATCCTCCTACAATGAGCAGTTCTTC
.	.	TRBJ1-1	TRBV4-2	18	CASSQETRTAGRGTEAFF	TGTGCCAGCAGCCAAGAAACCCGGACAGCCGGGCGTGGCACTGAAGCTTTCTTT